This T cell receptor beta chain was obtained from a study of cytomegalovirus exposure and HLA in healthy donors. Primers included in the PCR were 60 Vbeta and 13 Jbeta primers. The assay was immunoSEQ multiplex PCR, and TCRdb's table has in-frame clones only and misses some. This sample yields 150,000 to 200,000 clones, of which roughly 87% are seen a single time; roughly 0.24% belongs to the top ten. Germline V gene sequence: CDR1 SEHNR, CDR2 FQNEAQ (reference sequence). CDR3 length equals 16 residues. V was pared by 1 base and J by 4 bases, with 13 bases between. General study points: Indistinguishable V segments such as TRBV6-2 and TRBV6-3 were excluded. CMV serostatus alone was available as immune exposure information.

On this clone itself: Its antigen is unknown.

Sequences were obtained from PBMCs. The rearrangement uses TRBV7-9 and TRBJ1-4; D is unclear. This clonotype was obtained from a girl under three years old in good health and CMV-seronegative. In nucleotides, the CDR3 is TGTGCCAGCAGCTTAGAGGACGCCGGGGTTAATGAAAAACTGTTTTTT. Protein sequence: CASSLEDAGVNEKLFF.